A selection of T cell receptor beta chains follows, all from one sample in a study of blood T cells in healthy people across ages. TCRdb re-called the 5' RACE reads through MiXCR, storing one row per CDR3 protein. This sample yields about 900,000 distinct CDR3 sequences, of which about 48% are seen a single time; about an eighth belongs to the top ten. The source material was blood. The receptor set was obtained from a man aged 25 to 40 in good health. Both conserved end residues are trimmed from each CDR3.

TRBJ1-5,TRBV15,ATSRGVSQGRSNQPQH
TRBJ2-3,TRBV4-3,ASGARGDTQY
TRBJ2-7,TRBV6-2/TRBV6-3,ASRYGGPPYEQY
TRBJ1-2,TRBV3-1,ASSPDSSRRGYT
TRBJ1-2,TRBV5-1,ASSFGQNYGYT
TRBJ1-2,TRBV2,ASNAAGGAGGYT
TRBJ2-7,TRBV3-1,ASSPGLAHVEQY
TRBJ2-2,TRBV12-3/TRBV12-4,ASSLGQENTGELF
TRBJ2-1,TRBV4-1,TSSRDRAYNEQF
TRBJ2-3,TRBV2,ASTGLAGGLTTQY
TRBJ1-2,TRBV11-2,ASSLDRNNYGYT
TRBJ2-7,TRBV7-8,ASSPRSGPYEQY
TRBJ2-5,TRBV19,ASRPGLAGGPYNEQY
TRBJ1-2,TRBV5-1,ANSFMTGNKVGYT
TRBJ1-5,TRBV29-1,SVGTASNQPQH
TRBJ2-7,TRBV20-1,SASGTAFSYEQY
TRBJ1-1,TRBV5-1,ASTISGYTEAF
TRBJ2-6,TRBV5-4,ASSSDRDRGHSGANVLT
TRBJ2-1,TRBV7-9,ASSPAIGDRGYNEQF
TRBJ2-3,TRBV29-1,SVDRTVGTDTQY
TRBJ1-2,TRBV7-3,ASSLGGSKYGYT
TRBJ2-1,TRBV6-1,ASRELPGQNYNEQF
TRBJ2-1,TRBV6-4,ASSDGLLGEQF
TRBJ1-4,TRBV12-3/TRBV12-4,ARRRGWANEKLF
TRBJ2-7,TRBV29-1,SVEGAATYEQY
TRBJ1-2,TRBV21-1,ASRTENRVHYGYT
TRBJ1-1,TRBV12-3/TRBV12-4,ASGLGGTEAF
TRBJ2-1,TRBV6-2/TRBV6-3,ASSLAGPSSYNEQF
TRBJ1-5,TRBV30,AWSSKGGNQPQH
TRBJ1-6,TRBV27,ASSFPSKEGTLH
TRBJ1-2,TRBV27,ASRNARIDQTGGYT
TRBJ2-7,TRBV4-3,ASSQQPFGVEQY
TRBJ1-3,TRBV28,ASSLRPGEVDTIY
TRBJ2-3,TRBV6-2/TRBV6-3,ASSADSDDFTDTQY
TRBJ2-2,TRBV6-5,ASSYGGDGELF
TRBJ2-7,TRBV7-2,ASSLRPGDSYEQY
TRBJ1-1,TRBV7-2,ASSLGIGAF
.,TRBV7-9,ASSRGQGGSGETQY
TRBJ2-5,TRBV24-1,ATSGTTQETQY
TRBJ2-5,TRBV6-5,ASSYSITNQETQY
TRBJ1-1,TRBV3-1,ASSPYGTGMNTEAF
TRBJ2-3,TRBV9,ASGEQGYQTQY
TRBJ2-3,TRBV25-1,ASGHTDTQY
TRBJ2-7,TRBV6-5,ASSHGPEQY
TRBJ2-5,TRBV6-1,ASSLPASLETQY
TRBJ2-4,TRBV4-2,ASSPGIAENIQY
TRBJ1-4,TRBV5-4,ASSLGGRSTNEKLF
TRBJ2-3,TRBV18,ASSLTGATDTQY
TRBJ2-5,TRBV3-1,ASSQEYGETQY
TRBJ1-6,TRBV3-1,ASSQGGGNNSPLH
TRBJ2-1,TRBV4-3,ASSQEPQAGGIDEQF
TRBJ2-3,TRBV20-1,SASARGLDTQY
TRBJ1-2,TRBV6-6,ASSYSSPISNYGYT
TRBJ1-2,TRBV3-1,ASSQDAGFYGYT
TRBJ1-1,TRBV18,ASSPLDQGEAF
TRBJ1-2,TRBV6-5,ASSYGGRGRANYGYT
TRBJ2-3,TRBV6-5,ASSYTTGIPDTQY
TRBJ1-2,TRBV12-3/TRBV12-4,ASRHDRGPGYT
TRBJ2-5,TRBV4-1,ASSQKLAQETQY